The 8 T cell receptor beta chains below were found in one sample sequenced in a study of T cell responses to AZD1222 COVID-19 vaccine. Assay: immunoSEQ multiplex PCR; the TCRdb copy retains only in-frame clones and omits some. The table shows 200,000 to 250,000 clones, with roughly 94% occurring only once. The source was peripheral blood, collected 28 days after the second dose of the MenACWY control vaccine. These receptors originate from an adult who received the MenACWY meningococcal vaccine as a control.

The CDR3 region has the DNA TGTGCCAGCAGTAAACCGGGACAGTTACCCGAGCAGTACTTC. Translation: CASSKPGQLPEQYF. This chain joins TRBV11-2 and TRBJ2-7; TRBD1 matches at 7 bases. This CDR3 has 14 residues. Trimming at V came to 6 bases and at J to 6 bases, leaving 11 bases not matched to a gene. The germline V gene has CDR1 SGHAT and CDR2 FQNNGV.

The chain links TRBV28 to TRBJ2-6; 8 bases are a match to TRBD1. V was clipped by 7 bases and J by 1 base; unmatched bases: 15. Germline V gives CDR1 MDHEN, CDR2 SYDVKM. The CDR3 covers 19 residues. The CDR3 sequence is CASIYRSTGVGSGANVLTF. CDR3 nucleotides: TGTGCCAGCATCTATAGATCGACAGGGGTAGGGTCTGGGGCCAACGTCCTGACTTTC. Full variable domain (outside the CDR3, taken from reference TRBV28 and TRBJ2-6): DVKVTQSSRYLVKRTGEKVFLECVQDMDHENMFWYRQDPGLGLRLIYFSYDVKMKEKGDIPEGYSVSREKKERFSLILESASTNQTSMYLCASIYRSTGVGSGANVLTFGAGSRLTVL.

The V call is TRBV5-6, the J call TRBJ2-7, with unresolved D. V lost 0 bases, J lost 4 bases, and 5 bases lay in between. The CDR3 is made up of 12 amino acids. The germline V gene encodes CDR1 SGHDT and CDR2 YYEEEE. The CDR3 DNA reads as TGTGCCAGCAGCTTGGGAGTTTACGAGCAGTACTTC. Translating gives CASSLGVYEQYF.

The rearrangement uses TRBV19 and TRBJ2-1, with D perhaps matching TRBD1 or TRBD2 (5 bases each). CDR1 and CDR2 (germline): LNHDA, SQIVND (reference sequence). The CDR3 extends over 13 amino acids. V was clipped by 5 bases and J by 6 bases, with 11 bases between them. This chain's CDR3 is CASSFRDLNEQFF. The CDR3 nucleotides read TGTGCCAGTAGTTTTCGGGACCTCAATGAGCAGTTCTTC.

This clone occurred once. V gene TRBV3-1 (or the pseudogene TRBV3-2) combines with J gene TRBJ2-1, with a possible D match to TRBD2 (6 bases). The CDR3 extends over 14 amino acids. The V end lost 6 bases, the J end lost 4 bases, and 13 bases lay between the germline ends. CDR1 and CDR2 from the germline V gene are LGHDT and YNNKEL (reference sequence). CDR3 amino acids: CASREAGKYNEQFF. DNA for the CDR3: TGTGCCAGCAGGGAGGCGGGGAAATACAATGAGCAGTTCTTC.

Only one count was recorded for this clone. The rearrangement links TRBV28 to TRBJ2-7, with a tentative D call TRBD2 (6 bases). CDR3 length: 13 residues. Germline CDR1 is MDHEN and CDR2 is SYDVKM. Trimming took 10 bases from V and 3 from J, leaving 16 bases between them. CDR3 amino acids: CATPRRDGYEQYF. Written as DNA, the CDR3 is TGTGCCACCCCTAGGAGGGACGGCTACGAGCAGTACTTC.

The chain is built from TRBV3-1 (or the pseudogene TRBV3-2) and TRBJ1-1; TRBD1 matches 8 bases. Trimming at V came to 1 base and at J to 1 base, leaving 2 bases not matched to a gene. The germline CDR1 and CDR2 sequences are LGHDT and YNNKEL (reference sequence). This CDR3 is 15 amino acids long. The CDR3 DNA reads TGTGCCAGCAGCCAAGGAGGACAGGGGAACACTGAAGCTTTCTTT. Encoded protein: CASSQGGQGNTEAFF.

The chain employs TRBV24-1 and TRBJ2-2; no definite D call. The germline gives CDR1 KGHDR, CDR2 SFDVKD. V lost 6 bases and J lost 0, with 4 bases in between. This CDR3 spans 13 amino acids. CDR3 nucleotides: TGTGCCACCAGTTTTTCGAACACCGGGGAGCTGTTTTTT. This translates into CATSFSNTGELFF.